This TCR beta chain was found in a study of glioma-infiltrating T cells after dendritic cell vaccination. Study-level information: Glioblastoma patients came from Phase I and II dendritic cell vaccination trials.

Time point of the sample: after dendritic cell vaccination, including at tumor progression/relapse. All glioblastoma patients lacked an isocitrate dehydrogenase mutation. Per the germline V gene, CDR1 is MDHEN and CDR2 is SYDVKM. The CDR3 has 17 amino acids. V was pared by 6 bases and J by 9 bases, with 17 bases of the junction left unmatched. This clone showed up just a few times. Its antigen is as yet unknown. Profiling relied on immunoSEQ multiplex PCR, and the TCRdb table lists in-frame clones only, not all of them. The sample has fewer than 70,000 clones, more than 75% seen once. Whole-study results and caveats: Complete blood and tumor specimen sets were limited to few patients.

J is TRBJ1-5 and V is TRBV28; the match to TRBD1 covers 10 bases. This clonotype originated in a human donor with glioblastoma. The sequencing here drew on blood, taken after dendritic cell vaccination. CDR3 DNA sequence: TGTGCCAGCAGAATTAGTGGGACAGGGGCCCTCCAGGGGCCCCAGCATTTT. The encoded protein is CASRISGTGALQGPQHF. The variable domain in full, with the rest retrieved from reference TRBV28 and TRBJ1-5, is DVKVTQSSRYLVKRTGEKVFLECVQDMDHENMFWYRQDPGLGLRLIYFSYDVKMKEKGDIPEGYSVSREKKERFSLILESASTNQTSMYLCASRISGTGALQGPQHFGDGTRLSIL.